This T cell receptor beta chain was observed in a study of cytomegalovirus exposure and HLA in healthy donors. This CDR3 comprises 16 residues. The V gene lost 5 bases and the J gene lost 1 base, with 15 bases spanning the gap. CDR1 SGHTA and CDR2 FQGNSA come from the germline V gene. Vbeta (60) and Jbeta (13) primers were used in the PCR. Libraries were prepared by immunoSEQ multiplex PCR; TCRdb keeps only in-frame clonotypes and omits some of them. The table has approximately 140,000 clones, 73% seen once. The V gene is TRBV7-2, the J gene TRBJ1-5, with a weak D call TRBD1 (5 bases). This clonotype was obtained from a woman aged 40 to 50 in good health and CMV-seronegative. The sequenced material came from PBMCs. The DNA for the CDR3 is TGTGCCAGCAGCGTCCGAGGAGGGGACAGCAATCAGCCCCAGCATTTT. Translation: CASSVRGGDSNQPQHF. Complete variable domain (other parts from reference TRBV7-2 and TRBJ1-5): GAGVSQSPSNKVTEKGKDVELRCDPISGHTALYWYRQSLGQGLEFLIYFQGNSAPDKSGLPSDRFSAERTGGSVSTLTIQRTQQEDSAVYLCASSVRGGDSNQPQHFGDGTRLSIL.